The 19 T cell receptor beta chains listed next were all sequenced from one sample in a study of blood T cell repertoires in COVID-19. The table came from immunoSEQ multiplex PCR; TCRdb's copy has only in-frame clones and leaves some out. Of just over 250,000 clones listed, 86% are singletons. Sequences were obtained from peripheral blood. Receptors originate from a man aged 40-50 years who had recovered from COVID-19.

CDR3 loop: CASSPRGPGGNNGAFF. CDR3 in DNA: TGTGCCAGCAGCCCACGCGGACCAGGGGGAAATAACGGAGCTTTCTTT. V is TRBV3-1 (or the pseudogene TRBV3-2) and J is TRBJ1-1; 7 bases fit TRBD1. CDR3 length equals 16 residues. Trimming cost V 4 bases and J 10 bases; bases outside gene matches: 18. CDR1 is LGHDT, CDR2 YNNKEL, per germline (reference sequence).

This CDR3 is CASSFLAGEQFF. The CDR3, as DNA: TGTGCCAGCAGCTTCCTAGCGGGCGAGCAGTTCTTC. This chain joins TRBV7-2 and TRBJ2-1; 8 nucleotides match TRBD2. V lost 3 bases, J lost 10 bases, and 2 bases stayed unmatched. There are 12 residues in the CDR3. CDR1 and CDR2 from the germline V gene are SGHTA and FQGNSA. Full variable domain (rest looked up from reference TRBV7-2 and TRBJ2-1): GAGVSQSPSNKVTEKGKDVELRCDPISGHTALYWYRQSLGQGLEFLIYFQGNSAPDKSGLPSDRFSAERTGGSVSTLTIQRTQQEDSAVYLCASSFLAGEQFFGPGTRLTVL.

V gene TRBV29-1 combines with J gene TRBJ1-1, with no clear D. This CDR3 spans 10 amino acids. Trimming removed 7 bases at V and 4 bases at J, with 7 bases between. CDR1 and CDR2 from the germline V gene are SQVTM and ANQGSEA. Written as DNA, the CDR3 is TGCAGCGCTGACTCCACTGAAGCTTTCTTT. Its translation: CSADSTEAFF.

This clone was seen just once. The chain combines TRBV4-2 with TRBJ2-3, with 10 bases matching TRBD2. V was pared by 4 bases and J by 1 base, with 8 bases of the junction left unmatched. The length of the CDR3 is 17 residues. CDR1 LGHNA and CDR2 YNFKEQ come from the germline V gene. The CDR3 DNA reads as TGTGCCAGCAGCCTTCAACACGGGACTAGCGGCACAGATACGCAGTATTTT. Translation gives CASSLQHGTSGTDTQYF.

The J gene is TRBJ2-7, the V gene TRBV7-9; D not resolved. The length of the CDR3 is 11 residues. CDR1 and CDR2 (germline): SEHNR, FQNEAQ (reference sequence). With 5 bases removed from V and 4 bases from J, the gap between germline ends came to 6 bases. CDR3 sequence: CASSRTYEQYF. The CDR3 DNA reads TGTGCCAGCAGCCGCACTTACGAGCAGTACTTC.

Here the CDR3 reads CASTDIGGNTEAFF. CDR3 nucleotide sequence: TGTGCCAGTACCGATATCGGAGGTAACACTGAAGCTTTCTTT. The chain employs TRBV19 and TRBJ1-1; D is ambiguous. Looked up from germline, CDR1 is LNHDA and CDR2 is SQIVND (reference sequence). The CDR3 runs 14 residues. The ends were cut back, 7 bases at V and 2 bases at J, with 14 bases in the middle.

The chain carries TRBV9 and TRBJ1-5; no clear D. CDR1 SGDLS and CDR2 YYNGEE come from the germline V gene. The CDR3 sequence is 13 residues long. V was clipped by 0 bases and J by 3 bases, with 4 bases between them. Here the CDR3 DNA reads TGTGCCAGCAGCGTAGTAGACAATCAGCCCCAGCATTTT. Translation gives CASSVVDNQPQHF.

This chain connects TRBV7-9 to TRBJ2-7, with D possibly being TRBD2 (6 bases). Germline values: CDR1 SEHNR, CDR2 FQNEAQ (reference sequence). V gave up 5 bases and J gave up 7 bases, with 18 bases separating them. The CDR3 runs 14 residues. The CDR3 DNA reads TGTGCCAGCAGCCCCAGTGATGGGGGGAGGGAGCAGTACTTC. Its translation is CASSPSDGGREQYF.

Here the CDR3 reads CASSKTTGLSSYEQYF. The CDR3 coding sequence is TGTGCCAGCAGCAAGACGACAGGGCTCTCATCATACGAGCAGTACTTC. The V and J genes are TRBV5-4 and TRBJ2-7; TRBD1 agrees at 7 bases. The J segment lost 4 bases and the V segment lost 4 bases, leaving 14 bases of the junction unmatched. This CDR3 comprises 16 residues. Germline V gives CDR1 SGHNT, CDR2 YYREEE (reference sequence). Using reference TRBV5-4 and TRBJ2-7 for the parts outside the CDR3, the full variable domain is ETGVTQSPTHLIKTRGQQVTLRCSSQSGHNTVSWYQQALGQGPQFIFQYYREEENGRGNFPPRFSGLQFPNYSSELNVNALELDDSALYLCASSKTTGLSSYEQYFGPGTRLTVT.

In the case of this clone: This sample includes further DNA sequences coding for the same CDR3. The rearrangement uses TRBV19 and TRBJ2-1; 12 bases align to TRBD2. Germline V gene data show CDR1 as LNHDA and CDR2 as SQIVND (reference sequence). The CDR3 consists of 16 residues. J gave up 0 bases and V 5 bases, and 2 bases lay outside the gene matches. The DNA of the CDR3 is TGTGCCAGTAGTTCACTAGCGGGGGGCTCCTACAATGAGCAGTTCTTC. It yields the protein CASSSLAGGSYNEQFF.

This clone appeared a few times. J is TRBJ1-2 and V is TRBV5-6; D is possibly TRBD1 (5 bases). The CDR3 spans 16 residues. Germline CDR1 is SGHDT and CDR2 is YYEEEE. Trimming shortened V by 1 base and J by 6 bases, and 19 bases separated the two germline ends. As DNA, the CDR3 is TGTGCCAGCAGCTTGAGGGGCTTCCTTAAAGGGGATGGCTACACCTTC. Its protein product is CASSLRGFLKGDGYTF. Looking up the rest from reference TRBV5-6 and TRBJ1-2 gives the full variable domain: DAGVTQSPTHLIKTRGQQVTLRCSPKSGHDTVSWYQQALGQGPQFIFQYYEEEERQRGNFPDRFSGHQFPNYSSELNVNALLLGDSALYLCASSLRGFLKGDGYTFGSGTRLTVV.

The rearrangement joins TRBV7-6 to TRBJ2-1; possible D gene TRBD1, 5 bases. V was trimmed by 2 bases and J by 4 bases, leaving 15 bases between them. This CDR3 is 16 amino acids long. Germline V lookup: CDR1 SGHVS, CDR2 FNYEAQ. Here the CDR3 reads CASSLRRQGSYNEQFF. In DNA form, the CDR3 reads TGTGCCAGCAGCTTAAGGCGGCAGGGATCGTACAATGAGCAGTTCTTC. Based on the CDR3 plus reference TRBV7-6 and TRBJ2-1, the full variable domain is GAGVSQSPRYKVTKRGQDVALRCDPISGHVSLYWYRQALGQGPEFLTYFNYEAQQDKSGLPNDRFSAERPEGSISTLTIQRTEQRDSAMYRCASSLRRQGSYNEQFFGPGTRLTVL.

The rearrangement joins TRBV6-6 to TRBJ1-2; D is ambiguous. V was shortened by 2 bases and J by 8 bases, with 9 bases between the two germline ends. The germline V gene has CDR1 MNHNY and CDR2 SVGAGI (reference sequence). The CDR3 totals 12 residues. CDR3 residues: CASSYVSGGYTF. The CDR3 DNA follows: TGTGCCAGCAGTTACGTCTCGGGGGGCTACACCTTC.

As DNA, the CDR3 is TGTGCCAGCAGCGCCACCGACAGGGGGCAGTCACCCCTCCACTTT. It is translated as CASSATDRGQSPLHF. This chain links TRBV9 with TRBJ1-6; 10 bases fit TRBD1. CDR1 is SGDLS, CDR2 YYNGEE, per germline. The CDR3 length is 15 residues. V was clipped by 3 bases and J by 10 bases; unmatched bases: 7.

This chain connects TRBV6-1 to TRBJ1-1; D possibly corresponds to TRBD1 (6 bases). The germline V gene has CDR1 MNHNS and CDR2 SASEGT. This CDR3 has 14 residues. V lost 2 bases and J lost 4, with 11 bases in between. CDR3 residues: CASSERTGPTEAFF. In DNA form, the CDR3 reads TGTGCCAGCAGTGAACGTACAGGGCCCACTGAAGCTTTCTTT.

The chain carries TRBV5-1 and TRBJ1-1; D possibly corresponds to TRBD1 (5 bases). V was trimmed by 4 bases and J by 1 base, leaving 14 bases between them. CDR1 SGHRS and CDR2 YFSETQ come from the germline V gene. This CDR3 spans 15 amino acids. Here the CDR3 reads CASSLPGGGNTEAFF. The CDR3 DNA reads as TGCGCCAGCAGCCTCCCCGGCGGGGGGAACACTGAAGCTTTCTTT.

The chain has TRBV6-6 and TRBJ2-7; D is perhaps TRBD2 (5 bases). The CDR3 is 14 residues long. With 10 bases removed from V and 5 bases from J, the gap between germline ends came to 21 bases. CDR1 and CDR2 from the germline V gene are MNHNY and SVGAGI (reference sequence). DNA for the CDR3: TGTGCCACCCTTTCGAACGAGGGTGCGAACGAGCAGTACTTC. This encodes CATLSNEGANEQYF.

The chain uses TRBV5-1 and TRBJ2-3; 15 positions agree with TRBD2. Germline V CDR1 and CDR2: SGHRS, YFSETQ. CDR3 length: 18 residues. V was clipped by 4 bases and J by 3 bases; unmatched bases: 9. The CDR3 region is CASSLGLAGGRRTDTQYF. CDR3 sequence (DNA): TGCGCCAGCAGCCTAGGACTAGCGGGGGGGCGTAGAACAGATACGCAGTATTTT.

J is TRBJ2-1 and V is TRBV10-3, with unresolved D. V was shortened by 6 bases and J by 5 bases, with 8 bases between the two germline ends. Germline CDR1 is ENHRY and CDR2 is SYGVKD. The CDR3 covers 12 residues. CDR3 nucleotides: TGTGCCATCAGGAAAGAGAACAATGAGCAGTTCTTC. Its translation is CAIRKENNEQFF.